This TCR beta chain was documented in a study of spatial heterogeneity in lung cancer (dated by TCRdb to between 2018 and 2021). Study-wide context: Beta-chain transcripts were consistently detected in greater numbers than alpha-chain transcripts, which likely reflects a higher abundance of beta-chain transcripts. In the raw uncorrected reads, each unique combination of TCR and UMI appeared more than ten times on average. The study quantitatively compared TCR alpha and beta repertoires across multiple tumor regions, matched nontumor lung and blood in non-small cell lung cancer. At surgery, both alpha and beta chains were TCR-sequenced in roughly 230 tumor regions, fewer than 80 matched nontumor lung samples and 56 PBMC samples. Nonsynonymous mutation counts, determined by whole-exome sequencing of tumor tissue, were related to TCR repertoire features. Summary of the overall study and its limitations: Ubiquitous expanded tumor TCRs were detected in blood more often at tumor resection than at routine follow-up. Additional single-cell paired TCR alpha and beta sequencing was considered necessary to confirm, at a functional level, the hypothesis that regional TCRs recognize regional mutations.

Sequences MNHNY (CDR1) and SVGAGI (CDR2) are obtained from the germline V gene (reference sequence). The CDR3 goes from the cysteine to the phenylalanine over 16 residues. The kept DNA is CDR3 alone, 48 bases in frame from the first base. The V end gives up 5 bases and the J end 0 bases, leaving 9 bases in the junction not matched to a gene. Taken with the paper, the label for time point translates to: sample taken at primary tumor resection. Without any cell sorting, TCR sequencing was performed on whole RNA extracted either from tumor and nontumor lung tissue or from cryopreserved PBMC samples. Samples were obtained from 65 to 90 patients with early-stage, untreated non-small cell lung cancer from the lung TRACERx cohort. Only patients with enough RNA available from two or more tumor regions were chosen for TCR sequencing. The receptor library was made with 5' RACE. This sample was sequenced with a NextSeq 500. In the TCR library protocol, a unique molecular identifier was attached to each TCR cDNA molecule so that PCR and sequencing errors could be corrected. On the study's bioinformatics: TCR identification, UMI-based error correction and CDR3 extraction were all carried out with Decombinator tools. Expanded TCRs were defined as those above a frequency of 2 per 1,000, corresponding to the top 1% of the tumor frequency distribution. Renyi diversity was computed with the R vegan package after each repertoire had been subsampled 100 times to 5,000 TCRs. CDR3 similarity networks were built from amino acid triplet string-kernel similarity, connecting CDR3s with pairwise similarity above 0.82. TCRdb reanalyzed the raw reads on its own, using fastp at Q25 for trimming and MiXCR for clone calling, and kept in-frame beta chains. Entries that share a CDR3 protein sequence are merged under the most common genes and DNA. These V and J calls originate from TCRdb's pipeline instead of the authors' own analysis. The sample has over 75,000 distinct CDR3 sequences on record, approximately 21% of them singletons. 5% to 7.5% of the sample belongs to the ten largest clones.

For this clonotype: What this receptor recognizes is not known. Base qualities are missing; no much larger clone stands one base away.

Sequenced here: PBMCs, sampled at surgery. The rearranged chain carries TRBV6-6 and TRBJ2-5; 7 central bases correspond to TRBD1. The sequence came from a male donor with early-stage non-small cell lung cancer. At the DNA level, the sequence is TGTGCCAGCAGTGTGTCACAGGGGATGTACCAAGAGACCCAGTACTTC. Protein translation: CASSVSQGMYQETQYF.